This T cell receptor (beta chain) was identified in a study of blood T cell repertoires in COVID-19. Background on the study: COVID-19 samples, acute and convalescent, were from the United States, Italy and Spain. T cells, B-cell-depleted T cells, or PBMCs supplied cDNA or gDNA.

This clone was counted only a few times. As originally analysed: The authors estimated nucleated cell counts from reference gene primer amplification. TCRdb keeps only in-frame clones here, not all; method: immunoSEQ multiplex PCR. V and J calls and clone size are those listed in that table; D and trimming were worked out from the DNA. The data contain around 67,000 clones, about 90% of them singletons. The CDR3 runs 14 residues. The germline V and J ends were trimmed by 1 base and 4 bases, with 8 bases remaining between them. CDR1 and CDR2 from the germline V gene are SEHNR and FQNEAQ (reference sequence).

The chain is built from TRBV7-9 and TRBJ1-3, with D unresolved. Material for sequencing was peripheral blood. This TCR was sampled from a woman at least 80 years old with active or convalescent COVID-19. The CDR3 spells CASSLGARGNTIYF. Written as DNA, the CDR3 is TGTGCCAGCAGCTTAGGCGCTAGGGGAAACACCATATATTTT. Variable domain in full (rest from reference TRBV7-9 and TRBJ1-3): DTGVSQNPRHKITKRGQNVTFRCDPISEHNRLYWYRQTLGQGPEFLTYFQNEAQLEKSRLLSDRFSAERPKGSFSTLEIQRTEQGDSAMYLCASSLGARGNTIYFGEGSWLTVV.